This TCR beta chain is drawn from a study of blood T cell repertoires in COVID-19. Study context: Sources were T cells, B-cell-depleted T cells, or PBMCs; the material itself was cDNA or gDNA.

CDR1 and CDR2 from the germline V gene are SGHRS and YFSETQ. The V gene lost 4 bases and the J gene lost 0 bases, with 7 bases spanning the gap. CDR3 size: 14 residues. Sequencing used immunoSEQ multiplex PCR; TCRdb keeps in-frame clones, though not all of them. The table records about 250,000 clones, 88% of them present only once. Sequencing was carried out using peripheral blood. This chain joins TRBV5-1 and TRBJ1-4; D is uncertain. This sequence was found in a middle-aged woman who had recovered from COVID-19. Here the CDR3 DNA reads TGCGCCAGCAGCAACACCGCAACTAATGAAAAACTGTTTTTT. It codes for CASSNTATNEKLFF.